What follows is one TCR beta chain and its context. The antigen it binds to is not known. No base qualities exist here, and no much larger clone lies one base off it. Peripheral blood CD8+ and CD4+ T cells from healthy donors, Susac syndrome patients and multiple sclerosis patients were profiled using high-throughput TCR beta sequencing. Multiple sclerosis controls were treatment-naive patients with stable or active relapsing-remitting disease fulfilling revised McDonald criteria. Bulk CD8+ and CD4+ T cells were purified by magnetic negative isolation, whereas CD8+ TEMRA cells were enriched by FACS. Blood was collected in EDTA tubes and processed within 24 hours, with PBMCs isolated through density gradient centrifugation. PBMCs destined for TCR sequencing were cryopreserved in liquid nitrogen and later thawed in a 37 °C water bath. A purity of at least 90% was achieved for sorted or isolated CD4+, CD8+ and CD8+ TEMRA cells.

RNA was extracted using the RNeasy kit, and about 0.45 to 1 microgram was reverse transcribed with random hexamers. TCR beta CDR3 regions were amplified with the immunoSEQ multiplex PCR assay covering 54 Vbeta and 13 Jbeta segments. PCR amplification bias was corrected using a synthetic template baseline for primer optimization and computational correction. As for the authors' bioinformatics: Reads were annotated to V, D and J genes according to IMGT and were analyzed with immunoSEQ Analyzer, with only productive sequences retained. To calculate clonality, Shannon entropy was normalized by log2 of the number of productive unique sequences and then subtracted from one. Public and private clones were assessed among the 100 most prevalent clones of each patient and control. Clones were defined as Susac-specific if absent from the healthy and MS cohorts, from more than 900 published viral clones and from other ImmuneACCESS disease sequences. The public reads were run again by TCRdb, first through fastp at Q25 and then through MiXCR, and only productive beta chains were kept. Here each entry gathers all rows of one CDR3 protein and keeps the most common genes and DNA. The V and J calls and clone size are TCRdb's, not the authors'. Recorded for this sample are under 200,000 distinct CDR3 sequences; roughly 96% of them occurred a single time. Less than 0.2% of the sample is taken by the ten largest.

The sample comes from a study of CD8 T cells in Susac syndrome (dated by TCRdb to about 2019). As for the study more broadly: Repertoire sequencing was used to test whether CD8+ T cell activation and differentiation in Susac syndrome was antigen driven. CD8+ T cell repertoire clonality was compared between about a dozen healthy donors, around 14 Susac syndrome patients and 15 multiple sclerosis patients.

Measured from the cysteine to the phenylalanine, the CDR3 is 14 residues long. Only the CDR3 part of the read is kept: 42 bases, read in frame from the first base. The V end loses 3 bases and the J end loses 3 bases, and a stretch of 9 bases separates them. What the work shows at the level of the full study, not this receptor alone: The TCR sequencing and HLA analysis was acknowledged to have included a relatively small number of individuals.

The receptor's source is a human donor with multiple sclerosis. Sequencing was carried out using CD8+ T cells from PBMCs. This sequence uses TRBV12-3 or TRBV12-4 and TRBJ2-1; no D gene can be assigned with confidence. The DNA reads as follows: TGTGCCAGCAGTTTCGCCCCGGGCTACAATGAGCAGTTCTTC. It encodes CASSFAPGYNEQFF.